Below, 29 T cell receptor beta chains from the same sample are listed, as sequenced in a study of beta chain features in type 1 diabetes. The authors reverse transcribed all of the isolated RNA, so sequencing captured expressed TCRB transcripts. Method: immunoSEQ multiplex PCR; TCRdb's copy keeps in-frame clones and lacks some. In the table there are 620,000 or so clones, around 16% of which are singletons. Material: naive CD4+ T cells from blood. The receptors were gathered from a man between 18 and 35 years old in good health.

The genes are TRBV11-2 and TRBJ1-2, with a weak D call TRBD1 (5 bases). Trimming removed 5 bases at V and 4 bases at J, with 20 bases between. Germline CDR1 and CDR2: SGHAT and FQNNGV. CDR3 size: 16 residues. Written as DNA, the CDR3 is TGTGCCAGCAGCAGAAATCTGGAGGGGTTCGGCTATGGCTACACCTTC. This gives the protein CASSRNLEGFGYGYTF.

This clone was seen only a few times. The CDR3 protein is CASSPTAKSRGNEQFF. The DNA of the CDR3 is TGTGCCAGCAGCCCAACAGCGAAATCAAGGGGCAATGAGCAGTTCTTC. This chain links TRBV9 with TRBJ2-1; TRBD1 might be the D (5 bases). With 4 bases removed from V and 6 bases from J, the gap between germline ends came to 20 bases. The CDR3 sequence is 16 residues long. Germline V gene lookup returns CDR1 SGDLS and CDR2 YYNGEE.

This clone was seen more than once but under ten times. The chain recombines TRBV5-6 with TRBJ2-7, with D maybe TRBD2 (5 bases). Per germline, CDR1 SGHDT and CDR2 YYEEEE. The CDR3 consists of 14 residues. Trimming cost V 0 bases and J 2 bases, with 9 bases left between them. The CDR3 nucleotides are TGTGCCAGCAGCTTGGTCCGGGGAACCTACGAGCAGTACTTC. The encoded protein is CASSLVRGTYEQYF.

The V call is TRBV4-2, the J call TRBJ2-7; tentative D call: TRBD2 (6 bases). There are 15 residues in the CDR3. CDR1 is LGHNA and CDR2 is YNFKEQ in the germline V gene. V lost 1 base to trimming and J lost 4 bases, with 14 bases between them. The CDR3 loop reads CASSQGAEGPYEQYF. CDR3 nucleotides: TGTGCCAGCAGCCAAGGAGCGGAGGGCCCGTACGAGCAGTACTTC.

This clone has more than one count but fewer than ten. The chain recombines TRBV29-1 with TRBJ2-3; the D gene is possibly TRBD1 (5 bases). CDR1 and CDR2 from the germline V gene are SQVTM and ANQGSEA. CDR3 length: 12 amino acids. V lost 4 bases and J 5 bases, leaving 10 bases between the germline ends. The chain's CDR3 is CSVGQFKDTQYF. DNA of the CDR3: TGCAGCGTTGGACAGTTCAAAGATACGCAGTATTTT.

This clone was seen a few times. The chain employs TRBV28 and TRBJ2-2; 7 nucleotides align to TRBD1. The CDR3 spans 14 residues. Germline values: CDR1 MDHEN, CDR2 SYDVKM. Losses at the gene ends were 4 bases for V and 5 bases for J; bases not matched to a gene: 4. The CDR3 region is CASSSKQGTGELFF. The DNA of the CDR3 is TGTGCCAGCAGTTCCAAACAGGGGACCGGGGAGCTGTTTTTT.

The V call is TRBV6-1, the J call TRBJ1-5, with 7 nucleotides matching TRBD1. Losses at the gene ends were 5 bases for V and 5 bases for J; bases not matched to a gene: 6. CDR1 MNHNS and CDR2 SASEGT come from the germline V gene. CDR3 length equals 14 residues. CDR3 bases: TGTGCCAGCAGTTCGACAGGGAGGCATCAGCCCCAGCATTTT. This gives the protein CASSSTGRHQPQHF.

The chain carries TRBV7-8 and TRBJ1-5; tentatively, D is TRBD1 (6 bases). The CDR3 spans 16 residues. V shed 3 bases and J shed 0 bases, with 12 bases lying between them. The germline gives CDR1 SGHVS, CDR2 FQNEAQ. Here the CDR3 DNA reads TGTGCCAGCAGCTTTGAGGGACACCTTAGCAATCAGCCCCAGCATTTT. Translating it yields CASSFEGHLSNQPQHF.

This clone was counted between two and nine times. The genes are TRBV6-1 and TRBJ1-5, with D possibly being TRBD1 (5 bases). Trimming shortened V by 7 bases and J by 7 bases, and 14 bases separated the two germline ends. Germline CDR1 reads MNHNS; CDR2 reads SASEGT. There are 13 residues in the CDR3. CDR3 sequence reads: CASIAGVGQPQHF. For the CDR3, the DNA is TGTGCCAGCATTGCGGGGGTCGGCCAGCCCCAGCATTTT.

Only a few counts were recorded for this clone. The V call is TRBV4-3, the J call TRBJ1-4; D perhaps matches TRBD1 (5 bases). Trimming took off 4 bases at V and 7 bases at J, with 19 bases between the two ends. The CDR3 consists of 16 residues. Germline CDR1 is LGHNA and CDR2 is YSLEER. The CDR3 region has the DNA TGCGCCAGCAGCCCCAGGAGTGGGGGTTTTGGTGAAAAACTGTTTTTT. Its protein product is CASSPRSGGFGEKLFF.

This clone was observed a few times. This chain links TRBV7-9 with TRBJ2-1; 9 bases line up with TRBD1. The CDR3 sequence is 17 residues long. The germline CDR1 and CDR2 sequences are SEHNR and FQNEAQ (reference sequence). J lost 2 bases, V lost 5 bases, and 10 bases had no gene match. In nucleotides, the CDR3 is TGTGCCAGCAGCCAGCCCCCGGGACAGGGCCCCTACAATGAGCAGTTCTTC. It codes for CASSQPPGQGPYNEQFF. The whole variable domain, filled in from reference TRBV7-9 and TRBJ2-1, reads DTGVSQNPRHKITKRGQNVTFRCDPISEHNRLYWYRQTLGQGPEFLTYFQNEAQLEKSRLLSDRFSAERPKGSFSTLEIQRTEQGDSAMYLCASSQPPGQGPYNEQFFGPGTRLTVL.

This clone was seen more than once but under ten times. The chain links TRBV4-3 to TRBJ1-5; D is uncertain. The ends were cut back, 0 bases at V and 5 bases at J, with 11 bases in the middle. The CDR3 runs to 15 residues. Germline V gives CDR1 LGHNA, CDR2 YSLEER. As DNA, the CDR3 is TGCGCCAGCAGCCAAGATTGGCGGGCTGATCAGCCCCAGCATTTT. It yields the protein CASSQDWRADQPQHF.

The chain recombines TRBV7-2 with TRBJ1-5; D unclear. The CDR3 is 13 residues long. Germline assignment: CDR1 SGHTA and CDR2 FQGNSA. V was trimmed by 1 base and J by 10 bases, leaving 11 bases between them. Here the CDR3 reads CASSLVSMGPQHF. DNA for the CDR3: TGTGCCAGCAGCTTAGTGTCCATGGGCCCCCAGCATTTT.

This clone was seen a few times. The rearrangement links TRBV28 to TRBJ2-7; TRBD1 agrees at 11 bases. V was pared by 7 bases and J by 3 bases, with 5 bases of the junction left unmatched. CDR3 length: 14 residues. Germline V gene lookup returns CDR1 MDHEN and CDR2 SYDVKM. CDR3 sequence: CASTTGTGGYEQYF. CDR3 nucleotides: TGTGCCAGCACCACCGGGACAGGGGGCTACGAGCAGTACTTC.

A few counts support this clone. The chain joins TRBV7-2 to TRBJ2-5, with TRBD2 matching 7 bases. V dropped 3 bases and J dropped 4; count of bases not matched to a gene: 11. The CDR3 has 16 amino acids. Germline CDR1 and CDR2: SGHTA and FQGNSA. The CDR3, as DNA: TGTGCCAGCAGCTTGGGGGTCCGTGCGGGAGTAGAGACCCAGTACTTC. Translation: CASSLGVRAGVETQYF.

This clone has just a few counts. The chain has TRBV28 and TRBJ1-4; a weak D match, TRBD1 (5 bases). Germline V gene lookup returns CDR1 MDHEN and CDR2 SYDVKM. The germline V and J ends were trimmed by 10 bases and 6 bases, with 15 bases remaining between them. This CDR3 spans 13 amino acids. The CDR3 nucleotides are TGTGCCACCGGACGGGGGAGAGATGAAAAACTGTTTTTT. This sequence encodes CATGRGRDEKLFF.

J is TRBJ1-2 and V is TRBV5-6, with a tentative D call TRBD1 (5 bases). In germline, CDR1 is SGHDT, CDR2 YYEEEE. The CDR3 has 16 residues. Trimming shortened V by 1 base and J by 7 bases, and 20 bases separated the two germline ends. CDR3 region: CASSLFTGGGYRGYTF. The CDR3 DNA is TGTGCCAGCAGCTTGTTTACAGGCGGAGGATATCGTGGCTACACCTTC.

The chain recombines TRBV9 with TRBJ2-7; no clear D gene. CDR1 is SGDLS, CDR2 YYNGEE, per germline. Trimming took off 3 bases at V and 3 bases at J, with 7 bases between the two ends. This CDR3 has 12 amino acids. The CDR3 reads CASSEGDYEQYF. The CDR3 nucleotides read TGTGCCAGCAGCGAGGGCGACTACGAGCAGTACTTC.

V usage is TRBV7-9 and J usage is TRBJ1-3; a weak D match, TRBD1 (5 bases). CDR3 length: 16 residues. CDR1 SEHNR and CDR2 FQNEAQ come from the germline V gene (reference sequence). V was clipped by 2 bases and J by 0 bases, with 11 bases between them. The CDR3 bases are TGTGCCAGCAGCTTACGGGACGGCCACTCTGGAAACACCATATATTTT. It translates to CASSLRDGHSGNTIYF. Full variable domain (rest looked up from reference TRBV7-9 and TRBJ1-3): DTGVSQNPRHKITKRGQNVTFRCDPISEHNRLYWYRQTLGQGPEFLTYFQNEAQLEKSRLLSDRFSAERPKGSFSTLEIQRTEQGDSAMYLCASSLRDGHSGNTIYFGEGSWLTVV.

The chain combines TRBV7-9 with TRBJ2-7; D gene unclear. CDR1 and CDR2 (germline): SEHNR, FQNEAQ (reference sequence). The V gene lost 5 bases and the J gene lost 6 bases, with 11 bases spanning the gap. CDR3 length: 12 amino acids. The CDR3 sequence: CASSPATAEQYF. The CDR3 coding sequence is TGTGCCAGCAGCCCGGCCACGGCCGAGCAGTACTTC.

There are a few counts of this clone. The sample carries other DNA sequences with the same CDR3. This sequence joins TRBV30 and TRBJ1-6, with D uncertain. CDR1 is GTSNPN, CDR2 SVGIG, per germline (reference sequence). V was cut by 0 bases and J by 10 bases, with 4 bases left in between. The CDR3 covers 11 residues. This chain's CDR3 is CAWSVRSPLHF. The DNA of the CDR3 is TGTGCCTGGAGTGTCAGATCACCCCTCCACTTT.

The V gene is TRBV19, the J gene TRBJ2-1; 12 nucleotides match TRBD2. V lost 3 bases to trimming and J lost 4 bases; unmatched junction nucleotides: 4. The germline gives CDR1 LNHDA, CDR2 SQIVND (reference sequence). The CDR3 covers 16 residues. CDR3 nucleotides: TGTGCCAGTAGTATGGCTAGCGGGGGGGCGTACAATGAGCAGTTCTTC. Its protein product is CASSMASGGAYNEQFF.

This clone was counted only a few times. CDR3 nucleotides: TGTGCCAGCAGTTTATCAGGCTATAGGCGGGAAAAACTGTTTTTT. It is translated as CASSLSGYRREKLFF. The rearrangement joins TRBV28 to TRBJ1-4; no reliable D call. In germline, CDR1 is MDHEN, CDR2 SYDVKM. The CDR3 totals 15 residues. Trimming left V 1 base short and J 8 bases short, with 14 bases between.

In its sample, this clone was seen a few times. The sample has other DNA sequences that encode this CDR3 too. This chain joins TRBV6-6 and TRBJ1-5; no clear D gene. The CDR3 is made up of 14 amino acids. Germline loops: CDR1 MNHNY, CDR2 SVGAGI (reference sequence). V lost 4 bases and J lost 0, with 7 bases in between. The CDR3 protein is CASSSGRSNQPQHF. DNA for the CDR3: TGTGCCAGCAGTTCCGGACGTAGCAATCAGCCCCAGCATTTT.

The chain recombines TRBV11-3 with TRBJ1-1, with D unresolved. Trimming pared 5 bases from V and 0 bases from J, leaving 7 bases between. The CDR3 consists of 13 residues. CDR1 and CDR2 from the germline V gene are SGHNT and YENEEA. This CDR3 reads CASSQLMNTEAFF. In DNA form, the CDR3 reads TGTGCCAGCAGCCAGCTGATGAACACTGAAGCTTTCTTT. Filled out from reference TRBV11-3 and TRBJ1-1, the complete variable domain reads EAGVVQSPRYKIIEKKQPVAFWCNPISGHNTLYWYLQNLGQGPELLIRYENEEAVDDSQLPKDRFSAERLKGVDSTLKIQPAELGDSAVYLCASSQLMNTEAFFGQGTRLTVV.

V gene TRBV6-1 combines with J gene TRBJ2-3; 7 nucleotides agree with TRBD1. V gave up 4 bases and J gave up 4 bases; unmatched junction bases: 2. The CDR3 is 13 amino acids. Germline lookup yields CDR1 MNHNS and CDR2 SASEGT. CDR3 sequence: CASSVTGADTQYF. CDR3 coding DNA: TGTGCCAGCAGTGTTACAGGGGCAGATACGCAGTATTTT.

This chain links TRBV9 with TRBJ2-2; tentatively, D is TRBD2 (7 bases). CDR1 and CDR2 from the germline V gene are SGDLS and YYNGEE. V was pared by 4 bases and J by 2 bases, with 15 bases between. There are 16 residues in the CDR3. The CDR3 is CASSSPGGSNTGELFF. DNA of the CDR3: TGTGCCAGCAGCTCCCCGGGGGGCAGTAACACCGGGGAGCTGTTTTTT.

This chain connects TRBV10-3 to TRBJ1-2; D may be TRBD1 (5 bases). With 2 bases removed from V and 5 bases from J, the gap between germline ends came to 12 bases. The CDR3 loop spans 14 amino acids. The germline CDR1 and CDR2 sequences are ENHRY and SYGVKD. The CDR3 loop reads CAISERGGGYGYTF. DNA of the CDR3: TGTGCCATCAGTGAGAGGGGCGGCGGATATGGCTACACCTTC.

The rearrangement links TRBV14 to TRBJ2-7, with 8 bases fitting TRBD2. J gave up 3 bases and V 4 bases, and 11 bases lay outside the gene matches. Germline CDR1 reads SGHDN; CDR2 reads FVKESK. The CDR3 spans 16 residues. As DNA, the CDR3 is TGTGCCAGCAGCCTCGGGGGACTAGGGGGACGCTACGAGCAGTACTTC. It encodes CASSLGGLGGRYEQYF.